This T cell receptor (beta chain) comes out of a study of OX40 agonist ivuxolimab in advanced cancers. Study as a whole: Treatment received earlier with anti-PD-1, anti-PD-L1 or anti-CTLA-4 agents was allowed, and under 50% had some.

Study-wide findings and caveats: The study observed clonal expansion of CD4+ and CD8+ blood T cells by week 6 at 0.1 to 3.0 mg/kg.

Method: immunoSEQ multiplex PCR; TCRdb's copy keeps in-frame clones and lacks some. The sample lists around 70,000 clones; approximately 85% were seen once. CDR1 and CDR2 (germline): SGHNT, YENEEA. Trimming cost V 4 bases and J 3 bases; bases outside gene matches: 10. This CDR3 spans 16 amino acids. Concerning this clone: No antigen is known for it.

The origin of this receptor is an adult with an advanced solid tumor such as melanoma, head and neck, liver or kidney cancer. The sample here was CD4+ or CD8+ T cells sorted from blood, taken in a trial of the OX40 agonist ivuxolimab. The chain uses TRBV11-3 and TRBJ2-7, with 9 positions matching TRBD2. The CDR3 nucleotides read TGTGCCAGCAGCTCGCCGTGGAGAGCGGGAGGCTACGAGCAGTACTTC. This gives the protein CASSSPWRAGGYEQYF.